The entry that follows covers one T cell receptor beta chain sequence. Trimming at V came to 2 bases and at J to 3 bases, leaving 5 bases not matched to a gene. Germline V gene sequence: CDR1 GTSNPN, CDR2 SVGIG (reference sequence). The CDR3 runs to 14 residues. This entry belongs to a study of identical twins. TCRdb re-analysed the 5' RACE reads in MiXCR, keeping a single row per CDR3 protein. This table holds 1,800,000 or so distinct CDR3 sequences, about 30% found once. The chain is built from TRBV30 and TRBJ2-3, with TRBD2 matching over 7 bases. Input material: cord blood. The sequence derives from a newborn girl in good health. DNA for the CDR3: TGTGCCTGGAGTTCCCCGGGGGGTACAGATACGCAGTATTTT. Encoded protein: CAWSSPGGTDTQYF.